This TCR beta chain was sequenced in a study of T-cell reconstitution after alpha-beta-depleted transplantation in children. Molecular barcoding with unique molecular identifiers was used for the TCRbeta library. TCRdb passed the PCR reads through MiXCR, listing each CDR3 protein once. The repertoire consists of some 200,000 distinct CDR3 sequences, with about 9.5% occurring once and the leading ten covering around 6%. This clonotype was detected many times. Germline lookup yields CDR1 SNHLY and CDR2 FYNNEI. Trimming pared 5 bases from V and 0 bases from J, leaving 17 bases between. CDR3 size: 18 residues.

The receptor was isolated from a human donor who donated a stem cell graft to a child with acute lymphoblastic leukemia. Here the sequenced sample was PBMCs from the stem cell graft donor, taken from the stem cell graft. The rearrangement uses TRBV2 and TRBJ1-6; weak D call: TRBD1 (5 bases). This CDR3 is CASSSTGTKSSYNSPLHF. CDR3 nucleotide sequence: TGTGCCAGCAGTTCCACCGGGACCAAAAGCTCCTATAATTCACCCCTCCACTTT.